This passage covers 26 T cell receptor beta chains from one sample sequenced in a study of shared clonotypes between healthy human individuals. TCRdb's table, derived via immunoSEQ multiplex PCR, lists solely in-frame clones and lacks some. The data show under 1,100,000 clones, approximately 80% seen once. Sample: memory CD4+ T cells from PBMCs. Noted subset: CD45RA-negative fraction. The receptors were gathered from a young man in good health. Some clones in this sample may be carry-over from other donors' samples.

The J gene is TRBJ1-2, the V gene TRBV7-9; D is unclear. V lost 0 bases and J lost 6, with 11 bases in between. The length of the CDR3 is 14 residues. Germline values: CDR1 SEHNR, CDR2 FQNEAQ (reference sequence). CDR3 amino acids: CASSLAQGYHGYTF. The DNA of the CDR3 is TGTGCCAGCAGCTTAGCGCAAGGCTACCATGGCTACACCTTC.

This clone was recorded at least ten times. The rearrangement links TRBV5-1 to TRBJ1-4; tentative D call: TRBD1 (6 bases). The germline V and J ends were trimmed by 3 bases and 6 bases, with 12 bases remaining between them. This CDR3 is built from 14 residues. CDR1 and CDR2 (germline): SGHRS, YFSETQ. The CDR3 protein is CASSSQGRDEKLFF. CDR3 DNA: TGCGCCAGCAGCTCACAGGGTCGGGATGAAAAACTGTTTTTT.

This sequence joins TRBV4-3 and TRBJ2-1; 11 nucleotides match TRBD2. The CDR3 has 15 residues. Looked up from germline, CDR1 is LGHNA and CDR2 is YSLEER. With 3 bases clipped from V and 5 bases from J, the junction kept 3 bases outside the gene matches. The CDR3 protein is CASSQGLADDNEQFF. The CDR3 DNA reads as TGCGCCAGCAGCCAGGGACTAGCGGACGACAATGAGCAGTTCTTC.

The chain uses TRBV28 and TRBJ2-6; D is unresolved. CDR3 length: 16 amino acids. Trimming took 8 bases from V and 1 from J, leaving 15 bases between them. Per germline, CDR1 MDHEN and CDR2 SYDVKM. This chain's CDR3 is CASGARTASGANVLTF. CDR3 DNA: TGTGCCAGCGGCGCGAGAACAGCTTCTGGGGCCAACGTCCTGACTTTC.

V and J are TRBV30 and TRBJ2-5; 9 nucleotides line up with TRBD2. In germline, CDR1 is GTSNPN, CDR2 SVGIG (reference sequence). The junction had 5 bases not matched to a gene; V was cut back by 0 bases and J by 3 bases. This CDR3 has 15 amino acids. Here the CDR3 reads CAWSVAGGTKETQYF. Written as DNA, the CDR3 is TGTGCCTGGAGTGTAGCGGGAGGTACGAAAGAGACCCAGTACTTC.

The chain recombines TRBV29-1 with TRBJ1-2, with 9 bases fitting TRBD1. This CDR3 comprises 11 residues. Trimming cost V 7 bases and J 8 bases; bases outside gene matches: 5. Germline CDR1 reads SQVTM; CDR2 reads ANQGSEA. DNA for the CDR3: TGCAGCGCGGGACAGGGTGGAGGCTACACCTTC. As protein: CSAGQGGGYTF.

The chain couples TRBV10-3 to TRBJ2-7; 10 nucleotides match TRBD2. Germline assignment: CDR1 ENHRY and CDR2 SYGVKD. The length of the CDR3 is 12 residues. With V trimmed by 7 bases and J by 12 bases, 9 bases remained unmatched. CDR3 amino acids: CAITEAGGVAYF. As DNA, the CDR3 is TGTGCCATCACAGAAGCGGGAGGGGTGGCGTACTTC.

The chain uses TRBV28 and TRBJ1-1; D gene ambiguous. With 3 bases removed from V and 10 bases from J, the gap between germline ends came to 15 bases. The CDR3 loop spans 13 amino acids. Germline CDR1 reads MDHEN; CDR2 reads SYDVKM. Here the CDR3 DNA reads TGTGCCAGCAGTTTTAGGGCTCCTCCAGGAGCTTTCTTT. Its protein is CASSFRAPPGAFF.

This clone has just one count. V gene TRBV28 combines with J gene TRBJ2-5; D is possibly TRBD2 (7 bases). With 4 bases removed from V and 4 bases from J, the gap between germline ends came to 10 bases. The CDR3 has 13 amino acids. From germline, CDR1 is MDHEN and CDR2 SYDVKM. CDR3 region: CASSSGGRETQYF. For the CDR3, the DNA is TGTGCCAGCAGTTCCGGGGGGCGAGAGACCCAGTACTTC.

The rearrangement links TRBV9 to TRBJ2-1; D is possibly TRBD2 (6 bases). CDR1 is SGDLS, CDR2 YYNGEE, per germline. V lost 0 bases to trimming and J lost 4 bases, with 14 bases between them. This CDR3 comprises 16 residues. CDR3 bases: TGTGCCAGCAGCGTAGTTTCGGGACTCCAATACAATGAGCAGTTCTTC. Translated: CASSVVSGLQYNEQFF.

The table lists this clone with a few counts. The chain carries TRBV28 and TRBJ2-4; D remains ambiguous. This CDR3 is 14 amino acids long. Per the germline V gene, CDR1 is MDHEN and CDR2 is SYDVKM. V dropped 2 bases and J dropped 4 bases, with 9 bases sitting between them. CDR3 protein: CASSLRVLKNIQYF. The CDR3 DNA follows: TGTGCCAGCAGTTTAAGGGTGTTAAAAAACATTCAGTACTTC.

The chain couples TRBV11-2 to TRBJ2-7, with 9 nucleotides matching TRBD2. V shed 3 bases, J shed 2 bases, and the junction held 5 bases outside the gene matches. CDR1 SGHAT and CDR2 FQNNGV come from the germline V gene. The CDR3 spans 15 residues. This CDR3 is CASSFQAGGPYEQYF. Written as DNA, the CDR3 is TGTGCCAGCAGCTTTCAAGCGGGGGGACCCTACGAGCAGTACTTC.

This clone occurred a few times. This rearrangement joins TRBV28 to TRBJ2-7; 7 nucleotides align to TRBD1. V trimming: 5 bases; J trimming: 6 bases; junction bases outside the gene matches: 7. CDR3 length: 13 residues. Per germline, CDR1 MDHEN and CDR2 SYDVKM. CDR3 nucleotide sequence: TGTGCCAGCAGTCTGGGCGGACAGGCCGAGCAGTACTTC. This codes for CASSLGGQAEQYF.

This clone was recorded at least ten times. This chain links TRBV4-2 with TRBJ1-2, with TRBD1 matching over 7 bases. The CDR3 extends over 17 amino acids. V shed 1 base and J 4 bases; nucleotides not matched to a gene: 12. CDR1 is LGHNA and CDR2 is YNFKEQ in the germline V gene. This CDR3 is CASSQGDWTGSGYGYTF. CDR3 DNA sequence: TGTGCCAGCAGCCAAGGAGACTGGACAGGTTCTGGCTATGGCTACACCTTC.

This rearrangement joins TRBV4-3 to TRBJ1-2, with D uncertain. CDR3 size: 16 residues. Trimming pared 0 bases from V and 1 base from J, leaving 12 bases between. Germline V gene lookup returns CDR1 LGHNA and CDR2 YSLEER. The CDR3 protein is CASSQDYHGDNYGYTF. The CDR3 DNA sequence: TGCGCCAGCAGCCAAGATTACCATGGTGATAACTATGGCTACACCTTC.

There are a few counts of this clone. The chain has TRBV6-6 and TRBJ2-7; unclear D gene. The CDR3 is 13 residues long. Trimming removed 2 bases at V and 3 bases at J, with 8 bases between. Germline V gives CDR1 MNHNY, CDR2 SVGAGI (reference sequence). CDR3 sequence: CASSYEQRYEQYF. The DNA for the CDR3 is TGTGCCAGCAGTTACGAACAGCGCTACGAGCAGTACTTC.

The chain carries TRBV28 and TRBJ2-7, with 8 bases aligning to TRBD1. Germline CDR1 is MDHEN and CDR2 is SYDVKM. Trimming cost V 6 bases and J 3 bases; bases outside gene matches: 4. The CDR3 is 13 amino acids. DNA of the CDR3: TGTGCCAGCAGGGTAGGGACAGGCTACGAGCAGTACTTC. It encodes CASRVGTGYEQYF.

This chain connects TRBV25-1 to TRBJ2-6; TRBD2 matches 7 bases. Germline V gene sequence: CDR1 MGHDK, CDR2 SYGVNS. This CDR3 is 17 amino acids long. V lost 4 bases, J lost 2 bases, and 8 bases stayed unmatched. Here the CDR3 DNA reads TGTGCCAGCAGTGGATACCCTGGGGGGGCTGGGGCCAACGTCCTGACTTTC. It specifies CASSGYPGGAGANVLTF.

CDR3 bases: TGTGCCAGCTCACCAGACAGGGCGATTGTCTATGGCTACACCTTC. It yields the protein CASSPDRAIVYGYTF. V is TRBV18 and J is TRBJ1-2; 7 bases align to TRBD1. V lost 2 bases to trimming and J lost 4 bases; unmatched junction nucleotides: 7. Germline CDR1 is KGHSH and CDR2 is LQKENI. The CDR3 consists of 15 residues.

The rearrangement joins TRBV19 to TRBJ2-7; either TRBD1 or TRBD2 may supply D (5 bases each). CDR1 and CDR2 from the germline V gene are LNHDA and SQIVND (reference sequence). This CDR3 is built from 13 residues. V lost 5 bases, J lost 3 bases, and 11 bases lay in between. The CDR3 loop is CASSPLRGYEQYF. The DNA of the CDR3 is TGTGCCAGTAGTCCCTTGAGGGGCTACGAGCAGTACTTC.

A note on this clone: This may be a read error, as it is one base from a much larger clone. The chain has TRBV7-9 and TRBJ1-4; D may be TRBD1 (6 bases). The CDR3 sequence is 15 residues long. In germline, CDR1 is SEHNR, CDR2 FQNEAQ (reference sequence). This chain's CDR3 is CASSGTTGKNEELFF. CDR3 nucleotide sequence: TGTGCCAGCAGCGGAACGACAGGAAAGAATGAAGAACTGTTTTTT.

V and J are TRBV30 and TRBJ2-1; D uncertain. This CDR3 region has 15 residues. Germline CDR1 GTSNPN, CDR2 SVGIG (reference sequence). V shed 3 bases and J shed 2 bases, with 14 bases lying between them. As DNA, the CDR3 is TGTGCCTGGAGCCGGGTAGGCCGACCCTACAATGAGCAGTTCTTC. Encoded protein: CAWSRVGRPYNEQFF. Full variable domain (outside the CDR3, taken from reference TRBV30 and TRBJ2-1): SQTIHQWPATLVQPVGSPLSLECTVEGTSNPNLYWYRQAAGRGLQLLFYSVGIGQISSEVPQNLSASRPQDRQFILSSKKLLLSDSGFYLCAWSRVGRPYNEQFFGPGTRLTVL.

This clone turned up a few times. The genes are TRBV28 and TRBJ1-4; 7 nucleotides agree with TRBD1. Unmatched junction bases numbered 10, after V lost 5 bases and J lost 7 bases. Germline CDR1 is MDHEN and CDR2 is SYDVKM. CDR3 size: 15 residues. The CDR3: CASSSTGVESEKLFF. CDR3 in DNA: TGTGCCAGCAGTAGTACAGGGGTAGAAAGTGAAAAACTGTTTTTT.

Notes on this clone: Other DNA sequences from this sample encode an identical CDR3 as well. The genes are TRBV5-1 and TRBJ1-1, with 8 bases aligning to TRBD1. The germline V gene has CDR1 SGHRS and CDR2 YFSETQ. CDR3 length equals 15 residues. V dropped 0 bases and J dropped 5; count of bases not matched to a gene: 6. The CDR3 bases are TGCGCCAGCAGCTTGGCCCAGGGGGCCGGGACTGAAGCTTTCTTT. It specifies CASSLAQGAGTEAFF. The full variable domain, completed using reference TRBV5-1 and TRBJ1-1, is KAGVTQTPRYLIKTRGQQVTLSCSPISGHRSVSWYQQTPGQGLQFLFEYFSETQRNKGNFPGRFSGRQFSNSRSEMNVSTLELGDSALYLCASSLAQGAGTEAFFGQGTRLTVV.

The rearrangement joins TRBV6-1 to TRBJ1-1; D is possibly TRBD1 (6 bases). V lost 1 base to trimming and J lost 10 bases, with 13 bases between them. The CDR3 runs to 13 residues. The germline gives CDR1 MNHNS, CDR2 SASEGT. The CDR3 here is CASSEGQERSAFF. Here the CDR3 DNA reads TGTGCCAGCAGTGAAGGACAGGAGCGGTCAGCTTTCTTT.

The chain uses TRBV7-3 and TRBJ2-7; possibly TRBD1 for D (6 bases). The germline gives CDR1 SGHTA, CDR2 FQGTGA. The CDR3 has 14 amino acids. The ends were cut back, 5 bases at V and 11 bases at J, with 22 bases in the middle. Here the CDR3 DNA reads TGTGCCAGCAGCAATATCGGACAGACTTTTAAGAAGTACTTC. Its protein is CASSNIGQTFKKYF.